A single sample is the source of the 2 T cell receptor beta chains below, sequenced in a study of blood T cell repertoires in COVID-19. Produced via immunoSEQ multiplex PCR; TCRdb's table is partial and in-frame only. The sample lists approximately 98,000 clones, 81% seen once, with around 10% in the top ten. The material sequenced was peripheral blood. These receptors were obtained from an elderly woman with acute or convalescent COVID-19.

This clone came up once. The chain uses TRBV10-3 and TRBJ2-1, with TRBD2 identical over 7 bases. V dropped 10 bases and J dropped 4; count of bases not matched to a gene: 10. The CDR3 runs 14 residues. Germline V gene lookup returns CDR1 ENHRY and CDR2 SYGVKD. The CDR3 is CATAGYGGYNEQFF. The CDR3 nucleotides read TGTGCCACCGCCGGCTACGGGGGGTACAATGAGCAGTTCTTC.

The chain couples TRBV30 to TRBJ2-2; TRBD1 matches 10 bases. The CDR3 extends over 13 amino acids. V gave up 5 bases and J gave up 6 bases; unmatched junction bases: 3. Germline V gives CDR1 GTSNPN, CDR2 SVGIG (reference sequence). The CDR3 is CAWGTGVAGELFF. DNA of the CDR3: TGTGCCTGGGGGACAGGGGTTGCCGGGGAGCTGTTTTTT. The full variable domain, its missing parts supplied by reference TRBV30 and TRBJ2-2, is SQTIHQWPATLVQPVGSPLSLECTVEGTSNPNLYWYRQAAGRGLQLLFYSVGIGQISSEVPQNLSASRPQDRQFILSSKKLLLSDSGFYLCAWGTGVAGELFFGEGSRLTVL.